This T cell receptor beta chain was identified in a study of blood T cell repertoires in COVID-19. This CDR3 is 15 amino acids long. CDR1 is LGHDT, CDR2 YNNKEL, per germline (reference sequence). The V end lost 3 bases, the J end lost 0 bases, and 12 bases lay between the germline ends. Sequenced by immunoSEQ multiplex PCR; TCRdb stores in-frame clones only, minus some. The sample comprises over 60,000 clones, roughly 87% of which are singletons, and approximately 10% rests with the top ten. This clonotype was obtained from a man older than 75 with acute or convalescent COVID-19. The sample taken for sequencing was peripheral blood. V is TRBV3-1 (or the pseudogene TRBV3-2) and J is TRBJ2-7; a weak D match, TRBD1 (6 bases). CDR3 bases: TGTGCCAGCAGCCAGACCCAGGGGTCCTCCTACGAGCAGTACTTC. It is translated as CASSQTQGSSYEQYF.